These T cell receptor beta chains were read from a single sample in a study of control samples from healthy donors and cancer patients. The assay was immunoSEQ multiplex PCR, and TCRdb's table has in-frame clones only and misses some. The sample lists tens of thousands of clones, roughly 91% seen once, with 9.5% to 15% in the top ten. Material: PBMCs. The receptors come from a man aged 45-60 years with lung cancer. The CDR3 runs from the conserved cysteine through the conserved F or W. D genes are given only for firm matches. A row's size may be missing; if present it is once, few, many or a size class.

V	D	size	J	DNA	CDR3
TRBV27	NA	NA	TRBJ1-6	TGTGCCAGCAGACGGGGGGTGGGGGCATCACCCCTCCACTTT	CASRRGVGASPLHF
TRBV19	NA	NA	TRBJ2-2	TGTGCCAGTAGTCAAACAGGGAACACCGGGGAGCTGTTTTTT	CASSQTGNTGELFF
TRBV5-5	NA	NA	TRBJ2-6	TGTGCCAGCAGACCGGGTGGGGCCAACGTCCTGACTTTC	CASRPGGANVLTF
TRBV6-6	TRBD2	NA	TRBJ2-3	TGTGCCAGCAGTTGGAGCGGGGGGGCCACAGATACGCAGTATTTT	CASSWSGGATDTQYF
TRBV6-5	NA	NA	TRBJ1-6	TGTGCCAGTCGGCAATGGGATTCACCCCTCCACTTT	CASRQWDSPLHF
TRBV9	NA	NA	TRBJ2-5	TGTGCCAGCAGCGTTTTAAGTGGGTACCAAGAGACCCAGTACTTC	CASSVLSGYQETQYF
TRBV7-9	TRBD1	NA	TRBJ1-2	TGTGCCAGCAGCTTAGACAGGGGGATCTCCCAAAACTATGGCTACACCTTC	CASSLDRGISQNYGYTF
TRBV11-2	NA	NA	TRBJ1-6	TGTGCCAGCAGCTCCCCATCGGGGGGGCACTCCTATAATTCACCCCTCCACTTT	CASSSPSGGHSYNSPLHF
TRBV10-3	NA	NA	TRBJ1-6	TGTGCCATCAGTGTGAAGACTGAAAATTCACCCCTCCACTTT	CAISVKTENSPLHF
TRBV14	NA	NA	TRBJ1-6	TGTGCCAGCAGCCTCACGTGGAATAATTCACCCCTCCACTTT	CASSLTWNNSPLHF
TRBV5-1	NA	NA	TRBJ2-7	TGCGCCAGCAGCTTGGAACAGGTTGGCCACGAGCAGTACTTC	CASSLEQVGHEQYF
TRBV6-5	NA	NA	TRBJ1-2	TGTGCCAGCAGAGTGACGGGAAACTATGGCTACACCTTC	CASRVTGNYGYTF
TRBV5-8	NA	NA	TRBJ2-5	TGTGCCAGCAGCTTGGGGCTACAGTTGGTCCCAGAGACCCAGTACTTC	CASSLGLQLVPETQYF
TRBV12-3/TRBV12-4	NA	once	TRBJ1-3	TGTGCCAGCAGTTTAGGGGCGGCTGACACCATATATTTT	CASSLGAADTIYF
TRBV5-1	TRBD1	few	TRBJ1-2	TGCGCCAGCAGCCCCTTCGGACAGGGAGACTATGGCTACACCTTC	CASSPFGQGDYGYTF
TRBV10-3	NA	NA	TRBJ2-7	TGTGCCATCAACAAAAATCAGGGGGGGGCTACCTACGAGCAGTACTTC	CAINKNQGGATYEQYF
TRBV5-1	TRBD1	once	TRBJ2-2	TGCGCCAGCAGCTTTGGTTCAGGGGGCACCGGGGAGCTGTTTTTT	CASSFGSGGTGELFF
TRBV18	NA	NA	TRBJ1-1	TGTGCCAGCTCACCATTTCATGAGGTGGGTGGCACTGAAGCTTTCTTT	CASSPFHEVGGTEAFF
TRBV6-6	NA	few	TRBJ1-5	TGTGCCAGCAGTCAAAACAGGGATGGGCATCAGCCCCAGCATTTT	CASSQNRDGHQPQHF
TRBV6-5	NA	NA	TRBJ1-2	TGTGCCAGCAGTCCACTCAGAAGGGACTACTATGGCTACACCTTC	CASSPLRRDYYGYTF
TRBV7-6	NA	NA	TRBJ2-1	TGTGCCAGCAGCCCCTGGACCCCGGAGACCCACAATGAGCAGTTCTTC	CASSPWTPETHNEQFF
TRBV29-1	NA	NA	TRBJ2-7	TGCAGCGTTGATTTGCAGGGAACCTACGAGCAGTACTTC	CSVDLQGTYEQYF
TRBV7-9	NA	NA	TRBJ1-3	TGTGCCAGCAGAGCAGGCATCTCTGGAAACACCATATATTTT	CASRAGISGNTIYF
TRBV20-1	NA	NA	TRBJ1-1	TGCAGTGCTAGTGGGTACAGGGTTGGGACTGAAGCTTTCTTT	CSASGYRVGTEAFF
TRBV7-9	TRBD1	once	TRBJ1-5	TGTGCCAGCAGCGCTGATCCGGGACAGGGGGCGTTTAGCAATCAGCCCCAGCATTTT	CASSADPGQGAFSNQPQHF
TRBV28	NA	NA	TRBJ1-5	TGTGCCAGCAGTTTATCTCAGGGGCAGGTGCCCCAGCATTTT	CASSLSQGQVPQHF
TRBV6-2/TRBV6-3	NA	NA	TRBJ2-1	TGTGCCAGCAGTTACTCGTCAACCGCCAGTTATGAGCAGTTCTTC	CASSYSSTASYEQFF
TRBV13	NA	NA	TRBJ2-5	TGTGCCAGCAGTTTGGGGATTGGAGAGACCCAGTACTTC	CASSLGIGETQYF
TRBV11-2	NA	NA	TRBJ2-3	TGTGCCAGCAGCTTAGCCTCCGCAGATACGCAGTATTTT	CASSLASADTQYF
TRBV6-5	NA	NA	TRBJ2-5	TGTGCCAGCAGAACCCCCGGGGGACGAGAGACCCAGTACTTC	CASRTPGGRETQYF
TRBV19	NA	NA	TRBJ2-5	TGTGCCAGTAGTATTTGGGGTAGGAGCCAAGAGACCCAGTACTTC	CASSIWGRSQETQYF
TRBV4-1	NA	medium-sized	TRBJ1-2	TGCGCCAGCAGCCAAGATGAATACCGCGCAAACTATGGCTACACCTTC	CASSQDEYRANYGYTF
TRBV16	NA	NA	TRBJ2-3	TGTGCCAGCAGCCAATCCGCGGAGACAGATACGCAGTATTTT	CASSQSAETDTQYF
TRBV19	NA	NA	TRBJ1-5	TGTGCCAGTAGTACGAGTGAAGGGGCGAATCAGCCCCAGCATTTT	CASSTSEGANQPQHF
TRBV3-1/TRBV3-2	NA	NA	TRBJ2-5	TGTGCCAGCAGCCAACCGGGGTTAGGAGAGACCCAGTACTTC	CASSQPGLGETQYF
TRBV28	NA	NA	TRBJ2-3	TGTGCCAGCGGACATCCTAGCACAGATACGCAGTATTTT	CASGHPSTDTQYF
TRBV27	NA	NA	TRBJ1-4	TGTGCCAGCAGTTTATCGACGCAGCCCGGGCCTGAAAAACTGTTTTTT	CASSLSTQPGPEKLFF
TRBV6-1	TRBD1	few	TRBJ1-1	TGTGCCAGCAGTGATCAGGGGGCTTGGGGCACTGAAGCTTTCTTT	CASSDQGAWGTEAFF
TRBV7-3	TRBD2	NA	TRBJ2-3	TGTGCCAGCAGCGCTAGCGGGGGGACAGATACGCAGTATTTT	CASSASGGTDTQYF
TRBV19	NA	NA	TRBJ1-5	TGTGCCAGTAGTATAGGGGGATCCGGGGGCAATCAGCCCCAGCATTTT	CASSIGGSGGNQPQHF
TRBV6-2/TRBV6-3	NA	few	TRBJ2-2	TGTGCCAGCAGTTTAAACACCGGGGAGCTGTTTTTT	CASSLNTGELFF
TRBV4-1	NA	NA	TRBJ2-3	TGCGCCAGCAGCCAAGCGAGGGGGGCTGTGGATGGGGATACGCAGTATTTT	CASSQARGAVDGDTQYF
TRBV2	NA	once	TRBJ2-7	TGTGCCAGCAGCCCCCTTCCCCGGGACATCTCCTACGAGCAGTACTTC	CASSPLPRDISYEQYF
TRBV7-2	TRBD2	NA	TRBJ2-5	TGTGCCAGCAGCTTGGTAGCGGGCCGCGAAGAGACCCAGTACTTC	CASSLVAGREETQYF
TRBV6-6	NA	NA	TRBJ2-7	TGTGCCAGCAGTTACCAAGGGGGGAATTCCTACGAGCAGTACTTC	CASSYQGGNSYEQYF
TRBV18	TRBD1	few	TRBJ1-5	TGTGCCAGCTCACCCTACAGGGACAGTCAGCCCCAGCATTTT	CASSPYRDSQPQHF
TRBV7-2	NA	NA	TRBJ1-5	TGTGCCAGCAGCTTAGGGTTGCAGCCCCAGCATTTT	CASSLGLQPQHF
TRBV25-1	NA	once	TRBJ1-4	TGTGCCAGCAGTGAAGGCCTAAGGACCACCAATAATGAAAAACTGTTTTTT	CASSEGLRTTNNEKLFF
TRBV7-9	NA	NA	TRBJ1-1	TGTGCCAGCAGCTTAATCGGAGAACACCTTGAAGCTTTCTTT	CASSLIGEHLEAFF
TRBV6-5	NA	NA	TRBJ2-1	TGTGCCACCCGGCAGGGCTCCTACAATGAGCAGTTCTTC	CATRQGSYNEQFF
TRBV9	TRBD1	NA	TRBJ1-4	TGTGCCAGCAGCCCCCGACAGGGACGACCGATTGCAACTAATGAAAAACTGTTTTTT	CASSPRQGRPIATNEKLFF
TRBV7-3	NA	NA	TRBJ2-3	TGTGCCAGCAGCTTAAGCAGGGATACGCAGTATTTT	CASSLSRDTQYF